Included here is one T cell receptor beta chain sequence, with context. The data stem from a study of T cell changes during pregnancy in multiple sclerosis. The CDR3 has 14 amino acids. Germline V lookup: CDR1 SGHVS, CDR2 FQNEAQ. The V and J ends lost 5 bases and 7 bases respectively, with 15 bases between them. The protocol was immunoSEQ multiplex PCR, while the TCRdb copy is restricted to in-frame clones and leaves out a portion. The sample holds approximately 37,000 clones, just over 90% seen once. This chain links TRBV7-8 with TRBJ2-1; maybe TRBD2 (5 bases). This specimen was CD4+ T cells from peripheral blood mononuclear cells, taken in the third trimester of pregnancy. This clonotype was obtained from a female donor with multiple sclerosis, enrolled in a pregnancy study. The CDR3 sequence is CASSPGIARNEQFF. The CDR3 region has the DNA TGTGCCAGCAGCCCCGGGATAGCCCGGAATGAGCAGTTCTTC.